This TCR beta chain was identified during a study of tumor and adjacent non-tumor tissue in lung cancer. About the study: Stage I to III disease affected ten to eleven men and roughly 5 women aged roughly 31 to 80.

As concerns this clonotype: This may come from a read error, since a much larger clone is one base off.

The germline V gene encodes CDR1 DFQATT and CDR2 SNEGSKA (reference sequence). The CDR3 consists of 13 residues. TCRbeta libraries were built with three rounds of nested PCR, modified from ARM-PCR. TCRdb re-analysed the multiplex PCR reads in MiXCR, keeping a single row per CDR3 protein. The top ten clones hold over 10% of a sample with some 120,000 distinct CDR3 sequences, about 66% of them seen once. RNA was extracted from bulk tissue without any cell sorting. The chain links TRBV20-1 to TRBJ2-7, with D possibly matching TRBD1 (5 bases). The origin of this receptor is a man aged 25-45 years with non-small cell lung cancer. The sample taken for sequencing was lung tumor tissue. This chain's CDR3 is CSAVQAYSYGQYF. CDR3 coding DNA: TGCAGTGCTGTACAGGCGTACTCCTACGGGCAGTACTTC.